Shown below are 9 T cell receptor beta chains from a single sample sequenced in a study of blood T cell repertoires in COVID-19. TCRdb keeps only in-frame clones here, not all; method: immunoSEQ multiplex PCR. The top ten clones hold around 3% of a sample with 270,000 or so clones, roughly 88% of them seen once. Source material: peripheral blood. The receptor source for this set is a woman aged 25 to 39 with active or convalescent COVID-19.

The J gene is TRBJ1-2, the V gene TRBV30; D not certain. Germline V gives CDR1 GTSNPN, CDR2 SVGIG (reference sequence). The CDR3 loop spans 13 amino acids. The V and J ends lost 0 bases and 8 bases respectively, with 13 bases between them. The DNA for the CDR3 is TGTGCCTGGAGTGTAGTGGAGGGAGGAGGCTACACCTTC. It translates to CAWSVVEGGGYTF. Using reference TRBV30 and TRBJ1-2 for the parts outside the CDR3, the full variable domain is SQTIHQWPATLVQPVGSPLSLECTVEGTSNPNLYWYRQAAGRGLQLLFYSVGIGQISSEVPQNLSASRPQDRQFILSSKKLLLSDSGFYLCAWSVVEGGGYTFGSGTRLTVV.

The chain is built from TRBV14 and TRBJ2-1, with D possibly matching TRBD2 (6 bases). Germline CDR1 and CDR2: SGHDN and FVKESK. The CDR3 extends over 16 amino acids. Trimming pared 1 base from V and 9 bases from J, leaving 19 bases between. Here the CDR3 reads CASSQVRGRVAVEQFF. Here the CDR3 DNA reads TGTGCCAGCAGCCAAGTGAGGGGCAGGGTAGCGGTTGAGCAGTTCTTC.

This clone has just one count. The chain uses TRBV5-1 and TRBJ1-4; D gene ambiguous. The germline V gene has CDR1 SGHRS and CDR2 YFSETQ. With 4 bases removed from V and 8 bases from J, the gap between germline ends came to 21 bases. The CDR3 covers 16 residues. The CDR3 protein is CASSNKGRDRQEKLFF. CDR3 coding DNA: TGCGCCAGCAGCAACAAAGGGCGGGATCGGCAGGAAAAACTGTTTTTT.

V and J are TRBV19 and TRBJ1-4; perhaps TRBD1 as D (5 bases). V was clipped by 9 bases and J by 0 bases, with 20 bases between them. CDR3 length equals 17 residues. Germline V CDR1 and CDR2: LNHDA, SQIVND (reference sequence). The CDR3 here is CASSRRGGDPTNEKLFF. In nucleotides, the CDR3 is TGTGCCAGCTCAAGAAGGGGAGGGGATCCAACTAATGAAAAACTGTTTTTT.

Only a few counts were recorded for this clone. The rearrangement links TRBV5-1 to TRBJ1-2; no firm D call. The CDR3 totals 13 residues. V was trimmed by 0 bases and J by 6 bases, leaving 9 bases between them. Per the germline V gene, CDR1 is SGHRS and CDR2 is YFSETQ. CDR3 protein: CASSLVAENGYTF. In nucleotides, the CDR3 is TGCGCCAGCAGCTTGGTGGCGGAAAATGGCTACACCTTC.

The genes are TRBV6-5 and TRBJ2-1; possible D gene TRBD2, 5 bases. The CDR3 contains 15 residues. The ends were cut back, 2 bases at V and 6 bases at J, with 14 bases in the middle. Germline V gene lookup returns CDR1 MNHEY and CDR2 SVGAGI. The CDR3 DNA reads TGTGCCAGCAGTTACGGTTCGGGGATTAGCAATGAGCAGTTCTTC. This sequence encodes CASSYGSGISNEQFF.

In this sample, this clone turned up a few times. The V gene is TRBV9, the J gene TRBJ2-7; TRBD2 might be the D (5 bases). The germline V gene has CDR1 SGDLS and CDR2 YYNGEE. The CDR3 is 16 amino acids. V was clipped by 0 bases and J by 0 bases, with 13 bases between them. CDR3 in DNA: TGTGCCAGCAGCGTAGCCCCCGGGATTAGCTCCTACGAGCAGTACTTC. It specifies CASSVAPGISSYEQYF.

V and J are TRBV5-1 and TRBJ2-1, with 10 positions matching TRBD2. This CDR3 has 16 residues. V dropped 1 base and J dropped 2; count of bases not matched to a gene: 3. Germline V gene sequence: CDR1 SGHRS, CDR2 YFSETQ. The CDR3 spells CASSLRTSGTYNEQFF. The DNA of the CDR3 is TGCGCCAGCAGCTTGCGGACTAGCGGAACCTACAATGAGCAGTTCTTC. Filled out from reference TRBV5-1 and TRBJ2-1, the complete variable domain reads KAGVTQTPRYLIKTRGQQVTLSCSPISGHRSVSWYQQTPGQGLQFLFEYFSETQRNKGNFPGRFSGRQFSNSRSEMNVSTLELGDSALYLCASSLRTSGTYNEQFFGPGTRLTVL.

The V call is TRBV5-6, the J call TRBJ1-2; TRBD1 aligns across 8 bases. The CDR3 is made up of 16 amino acids. V lost 0 bases, J lost 0 bases, and 4 bases stayed unmatched. Germline CDR1 SGHDT, CDR2 YYEEEE. The CDR3 region is CASSLGTGITNYGYTF. In DNA, the CDR3 is TGTGCCAGCAGCTTGGGGACAGGGATAACTAACTATGGCTACACCTTC.